These T cell receptor beta chains were read from a single sample in a study of blood T cell repertoires in COVID-19. The assay was immunoSEQ multiplex PCR, and TCRdb's table has in-frame clones only and misses some. Among 150,000 to 200,000 clones listed, 60% to 85% were seen once. The sample was peripheral blood. Receptors were obtained from a man aged 70-80 years with acute or convalescent COVID-19. Both conserved end residues are part of each CDR3. Fields, in order: V gene, J gene, clone size, D gene, CDR3 DNA, CDR3 protein. D genes are given only for firm matches. A clone size is listed for some rows: how often the clone was seen (once, few, many), or a class if it is expanded.

>TRBV12-3/TRBV12-4|TRBJ1-2|many|NA
TGTGCCAGCAGTTTTCGGGGTTATGGCTACACCTTC
CASSFRGYGYTF
>TRBV9|TRBJ2-6|once|TRBD1
TGTGCCAGCAGCGTGGTTGGACAGGGGAGCTCTGGGGCCAACGTCCTGACTTTC
CASSVVGQGSSGANVLTF
>TRBV3-1/TRBV3-2|TRBJ2-7|NA|NA
TGTGCCAGCAGCCAATACTTGGGACACGGAAGCTACGAGCAGTACTTC
CASSQYLGHGSYEQYF
>TRBV19|TRBJ2-7|NA|NA
TGTGCCAGTAGTATACCGAGCGGGTCTTCCTACGAGCAGTACTTC
CASSIPSGSSYEQYF
>TRBV7-8|TRBJ2-5|NA|NA
TGTGCCAGCAGCGAGCGCCGTCAAGTGTCGGGCCAAGAGACCCAGTACTTC
CASSERRQVSGQETQYF
>TRBV19|TRBJ1-2|NA|NA
TGTGCCAGGCTGGGGGGGGCGAACTATGGCTACACCTTC
CARLGGANYGYTF
>TRBV4-2|TRBJ2-6|NA|TRBD2
TGTGCCAGCAGCCAAGTCGGCGGGGGGGCAGGAGGGGCCAACGTCCTGACTTTC
CASSQVGGGAGGANVLTF
>TRBV2|TRBJ1-2|NA|NA
TGTGCCAGCAGTGAATTGGGGGGACGGCCGGACGGCTACACCTTC
CASSELGGRPDGYTF
>TRBV5-4|TRBJ2-2|NA|TRBD1
TGTGCCAGCAGCTTGGAGGGACAGGGGTCGGGGGAGCTGTTTTTT
CASSLEGQGSGELFF
>TRBV10-3|TRBJ2-2|NA|TRBD1
TGTGCCATCAGTGGGACGGACAGGGGGCACACCGGGGAGCTGTTTTTT
CAISGTDRGHTGELFF
>TRBV7-9|TRBJ2-6|NA|TRBD1
TGTGCCAGCAGACCTAACAGGGGCCGGGCCAACGTCCTGACTTTC
CASRPNRGRANVLTF
>TRBV30|TRBJ2-3|NA|TRBD2
TGTGCCTGGAGGGAGGGGCTAGCGGGAGATACGCAGTATTTT
CAWREGLAGDTQYF
>TRBV4-2|TRBJ1-4|NA|NA
TGTGCCAGCAGCCAAGTCGGGGGGGGCAATGAAAAACTGTTTTTT
CASSQVGGGNEKLFF
>TRBV5-4|TRBJ1-3|NA|NA
TGTGCCAGCAGCTTGGAATTGGGGGCTTCTGGAAACACCATATATTTT
CASSLELGASGNTIYF
>TRBV7-3|TRBJ2-3|NA|NA
TGTGCCAGCAGCCCCTCGGGACTCCTCACAGATACGCAGTATTTT
CASSPSGLLTDTQYF
>TRBV29-1|TRBJ2-7|NA|NA
TGCAGCGTTGTTGGACAGTCAATCTACGAGCAGTACTTC
CSVVGQSIYEQYF
>TRBV6-5|TRBJ2-7|NA|NA
TGTGCCAGCAGACTTGCGGGACAGCTCGACGAGCAGTACTTC
CASRLAGQLDEQYF
>TRBV5-1|TRBJ2-5|few|NA
TGCGCCAGCAGCTTTCCGGAGGGTCTAGAGACCCAGTACTTC
CASSFPEGLETQYF
>TRBV18|TRBJ2-5|NA|TRBD2
TGTGCCAGCTCACCACCCCCCCAGCGGGGAGAGACCCAGTACTTC
CASSPPPQRGETQYF
>TRBV11-2|TRBJ2-3|NA|NA
TGTGCCAGCAGCCTATCCAGGGGAGACACAGATACGCAGTATTTT
CASSLSRGDTDTQYF
>TRBV13|TRBJ1-2|NA|TRBD1
TGTGCCAGCAGCCCACAGGGGGCGAATGGCTACACCTTC
CASSPQGANGYTF
>TRBV9|TRBJ2-1|NA|TRBD2
TGTGCCAGCAGCCAAGCGGGAAACGCCTACAATGAGCAGTTCTTC
CASSQAGNAYNEQFF
>TRBV15|TRBJ1-1|NA|NA
TGTGCCACCAGCAGAGTCAGACAGTTAAACACTGAAGCTTTCTTT
CATSRVRQLNTEAFF
>TRBV9|TRBJ2-2|NA|TRBD2
TGTGCCAGCAGCGCCCCTGCCCACCTAGCGGGGGAACCATACACCGGGGAGCTGTTTTTT
CASSAPAHLAGEPYTGELFF
>TRBV27|TRBJ2-7|NA|NA
TGTGCCAGCAGTTTAAGCCGGGCTAGCTCAAACTACGAGCAGTACTTC
CASSLSRASSNYEQYF
>TRBV7-9|TRBJ1-5|NA|NA
TGTGCCAGCAGTGAATCCTATAGCAATCAGCCCCAGCATTTT
CASSESYSNQPQHF
>TRBV21-1|TRBJ2-1|NA|NA
TGTGCCTCCAGCAGTACTGGTTTGTGGCGGGAGTGCCCCCTGTTCTTC
CASSSTGLWRECPLFF
>TRBV7-2|TRBJ2-1|NA|NA
TGTGCCAGCAGCCGGGAGAGCTCCTACAATGAGCAGTTCTTC
CASSRESSYNEQFF
>TRBV27|TRBJ2-1|once|TRBD1
TGTGCCAGCACGAGGGACAGCCCTTACAATGAGCAGTTCTTC
CASTRDSPYNEQFF
>TRBV18|TRBJ1-2|NA|TRBD1
TGTGCCAGCTCACCAGGACAGGGGGCGTATGGCTACACCTTC
CASSPGQGAYGYTF
>TRBV19|TRBJ2-7|NA|NA
TGTGCCAGTAGTAAAGTCGGGGAGGCATACGAGCAGTACTTC
CASSKVGEAYEQYF
>TRBV11-3|TRBJ1-5|NA|NA
TGTGCCAGCAGCTTAGAGGAGGGTCAGCCCCAGCATTTT
CASSLEEGQPQHF
>TRBV5-1|TRBJ1-6|NA|TRBD1
TGCGCCAGAGGGGGGACAGGGCGGTCATCCCCCCTCCACTTT
CARGGTGRSSPLHF
>TRBV6-5|TRBJ1-2|many|TRBD1
TGTGCCAGCAAAAGGGACAGGGTTCGTGGCTACACCTTC
CASKRDRVRGYTF
>TRBV6-5|TRBJ2-5|NA|TRBD1
TGTGCCGGACAGACAGGGGGCCGTATCCAAGAGACCCAGTACTTC
CAGQTGGRIQETQYF
>TRBV5-1|TRBJ1-1|once|NA
TGCGCCAGCAGCTTTCAGTGGGGGCGGTTAACTGAAGCTTTCTTT
CASSFQWGRLTEAFF
>TRBV19|TRBJ2-5|NA|NA
TGTGCCAGTAGTATAGTTAATCAGCGAGAGACCCAGTACTTC
CASSIVNQRETQYF